The 26 T cell receptor beta chains given below trace back to one sample, sequenced in a study of shared clonotypes between healthy human individuals. Clones were sequenced by immunoSEQ multiplex PCR, and TCRdb holds only the in-frame ones, with some missing. The sample shows just over 2,000,000 clones, roughly 94% of them seen only once. The source material was naive CD4+ T cells sorted from blood. Subset: CD45RA+ positively selected. Receptors were obtained from a man between 18 and 29 years old in good health.

The chain carries TRBV11-2 and TRBJ1-3, with a possible D match to TRBD1 (5 bases). V was shortened by 4 bases and J by 4 bases, with 11 bases between the two germline ends. The germline V gene has CDR1 SGHAT and CDR2 FQNNGV. The CDR3 extends over 14 amino acids. The CDR3 here is CASSSTDGGNTIYF. The CDR3 nucleotides are TGTGCCAGCAGCTCGACAGATGGGGGAAACACCATATATTTT.

The chain employs TRBV7-9 and TRBJ1-3; D gene ambiguous. V lost 4 bases and J 0 bases, leaving 13 bases between the germline ends. Germline V lookup: CDR1 SEHNR, CDR2 FQNEAQ (reference sequence). The CDR3 runs 16 residues. The CDR3, as DNA: TGTGCCAGCAGCTCCCTCTGGGGTAGCTCTGGAAACACCATATATTTT. Protein: CASSSLWGSSGNTIYF.

V is TRBV10-3 and J is TRBJ1-4; D not certain. The CDR3 is 13 amino acids. Trimming took 6 bases from V and 0 from J, leaving 5 bases between them. From germline, CDR1 is ENHRY and CDR2 SYGVKD. The chain's CDR3 is CAIRGSTNEKLFF. The CDR3 coding sequence is TGTGCCATCAGGGGTTCAACTAATGAAAAACTGTTTTTT.

This clone came up a few times. The chain employs TRBV10-1 and TRBJ1-2; D is ambiguous. CDR1 WNHNN and CDR2 SYGVQD come from the germline V gene (reference sequence). The V end lost 6 bases, the J end lost 2 bases, and 10 bases lay between the germline ends. This CDR3 spans 13 amino acids. CDR3 amino acids: CASRGESNYGYTF. CDR3 bases: TGCGCCAGCAGGGGAGAGAGCAACTATGGCTACACCTTC.

This CDR3 is CASSPRTGGNYEQYF. As DNA, the CDR3 is TGTGCCAGCAGTCCCAGGACAGGGGGCAACTACGAGCAGTACTTC. The chain recombines TRBV2 with TRBJ2-7, with 11 bases that match TRBD1. V lost 5 bases to trimming and J lost 3 bases; unmatched junction nucleotides: 6. CDR1 is SNHLY and CDR2 is FYNNEI in the germline V gene. This CDR3 has 15 residues.

This clone was picked up a small number of times. The chain links TRBV5-6 to TRBJ2-3; D may be TRBD1 (5 bases). Deletions cut 3 bases from V and 0 bases from J, with 8 bases between. Germline CDR1 is SGHDT and CDR2 is YYEEEE. The CDR3 loop spans 14 amino acids. The DNA of the CDR3 is TGTGCCAGCAGCTGGGGCCCTAGCACAGATACGCAGTATTTT. Translation gives CASSWGPSTDTQYF.

J is TRBJ2-5 and V is TRBV2; the match to TRBD1 covers 12 bases. This CDR3 spans 15 amino acids. The trim removed 9 bases at V and 5 bases at J, leaving 10 bases unmatched. Per germline, CDR1 SNHLY and CDR2 FYNNEI. The CDR3 spells CASSGTGGFGETQYF. CDR3 in DNA: TGTGCCAGTTCCGGGACAGGGGGCTTCGGGGAGACCCAGTACTTC.

DNA of the CDR3: TGTGCCAGCATTGCAAGGGACAGGAACACTGAAGCTTTCTTT. Translating gives CASIARDRNTEAFF. This chain connects TRBV6-1 to TRBJ1-1; 7 bases agree with TRBD1. This CDR3 comprises 14 residues. CDR1 and CDR2 from the germline V gene are MNHNS and SASEGT. The V and J ends lost 7 bases and 1 base, in that order; junction bases with no gene match: 6.

This clone was found once. The chain carries TRBV10-3 and TRBJ2-1, with D possibly TRBD2 on 5 matching bases. There are 14 residues in the CDR3. Deletions cut 4 bases from V and 8 bases from J, with 15 bases between. Germline loops: CDR1 ENHRY, CDR2 SYGVKD. CDR3 bases: TGTGCCATCAGTGGGAGCGGATACCTGTATGAGCAGTTCTTC. Its translation: CAISGSGYLYEQFF.

About this clone itself: Other DNA sequences from this sample encode an identical CDR3 as well. The chain is built from TRBV19 and TRBJ2-1; either TRBD1 or TRBD2 may fit D (6 bases each). Germline V CDR1 and CDR2: LNHDA, SQIVND (reference sequence). Between the trimmed V and J ends, which lost 3 bases and 2 bases, there was a span of 11 bases. The CDR3 loop spans 15 amino acids. For the CDR3, the DNA is TGTGCCAGTAGTATTGCTGGGGGGCCCTACAATGAGCAGTTCTTC. Translation gives CASSIAGGPYNEQFF.

This chain joins TRBV28 and TRBJ1-5; D possibly corresponds to TRBD1 (5 bases). CDR1 and CDR2 (germline): MDHEN, SYDVKM. The CDR3 is 14 amino acids. V lost 7 bases and J 2 bases, leaving 12 bases between the germline ends. The CDR3 bases are TGTGCCAGCACAGGGCAGTTCGGCAATCAGCCCCAGCATTTT. Its translation is CASTGQFGNQPQHF.

The chain recombines TRBV5-6 with TRBJ2-5; the match to TRBD2 covers 7 bases. V dropped 4 bases and J dropped 7; count of bases not matched to a gene: 16. This CDR3 region has 16 residues. Germline assignment: CDR1 SGHDT and CDR2 YYEEEE. Here the CDR3 reads CASSPMRTRSDATQYF. CDR3 sequence (DNA): TGTGCCAGCAGCCCGATGAGGACTAGGTCAGATGCGACCCAGTACTTC.

The V call is TRBV4-3, the J call TRBJ2-7, with 9 bases matching TRBD1. The V segment lost 4 bases and the J segment 2 bases; nucleotides outside the gene matches: 15. The CDR3 totals 18 residues. Looked up from germline, CDR1 is LGHNA and CDR2 is YSLEER. The CDR3 here is CASSPAVVGQGRTYEQYF. CDR3 DNA sequence: TGCGCCAGCAGCCCAGCGGTCGTGGGACAGGGACGTACCTACGAGCAGTACTTC.

This chain connects TRBV7-9 to TRBJ1-5; D remains unclear. From germline, CDR1 is SEHNR and CDR2 FQNEAQ (reference sequence). V lost 4 bases to trimming and J lost 2 bases, with 6 bases between them. The CDR3 covers 13 residues. The CDR3 nucleotides read TGTGCCAGCAGCTCCGAGGGCAATCAGCCCCAGCATTTT. It encodes CASSSEGNQPQHF.

CDR3 sequence reads: CASNWDRDTGELFF. In nucleotides, the CDR3 is TGTGCCAGCAATTGGGACCGAGACACCGGGGAGCTGTTTTTT. This sequence joins TRBV6-1 and TRBJ2-2; D possibly uses TRBD1 or TRBD2 (5 bases each). This CDR3 is 14 amino acids long. From germline, CDR1 is MNHNS and CDR2 SASEGT. V lost 7 bases to trimming and J lost 3 bases, with 12 bases between them.

This clone was counted once. CDR3 loop: CASSSWASGGHNEQFF. The CDR3, as DNA: TGTGCCAGCAGCTCGTGGGCTAGCGGGGGCCACAATGAGCAGTTCTTC. V gene TRBV7-2 combines with J gene TRBJ2-1; TRBD2 agrees at 10 bases. CDR1 and CDR2 (germline): SGHTA, FQGNSA. The CDR3 has 16 residues. Unmatched junction bases numbered 8, after V lost 4 bases and J lost 5 bases. Drawing the rest from reference TRBV7-2 and TRBJ2-1, the complete variable domain is GAGVSQSPSNKVTEKGKDVELRCDPISGHTALYWYRQSLGQGLEFLIYFQGNSAPDKSGLPSDRFSAERTGGSVSTLTIQRTQQEDSAVYLCASSSWASGGHNEQFFGPGTRLTVL.

The rearrangement links TRBV18 to TRBJ2-3; possible D gene TRBD2, 6 bases. V was cut by 1 base and J by 6 bases, with 14 bases left in between. Germline CDR1 KGHSH, CDR2 LQKENI. The CDR3 loop spans 15 amino acids. CDR3 in amino acids: CASSPQGRESDTQYF. DNA of the CDR3: TGTGCCAGCTCACCACAGGGGCGGGAATCGGATACGCAGTATTTT. Full variable domain (outside the CDR3, taken from reference TRBV18 and TRBJ2-3): NAGVMQNPRHLVRRRGQEARLRCSPMKGHSHVYWYRQLPEEGLKFMVYLQKENIIDESGMPKERFSAEFPKEGPSILRIQQVVRGDSAAYFCASSPQGRESDTQYFGPGTRLTVL.

The V gene is TRBV5-6, the J gene TRBJ2-1; 9 bases agree with TRBD1. With V trimmed by 2 bases and J by 4 bases, 10 bases remained unmatched. Germline values: CDR1 SGHDT, CDR2 YYEEEE. The CDR3 runs to 17 residues. As DNA, the CDR3 is TGTGCCAGCAGCTTAGGGGCGGAGGGACAGGGTTACAATGAGCAGTTCTTC. Protein: CASSLGAEGQGYNEQFF.

This clone was counted a single time. Other DNA sequences in this sample translate to the same CDR3. CDR3 nucleotide sequence: TGTGCCAGCAGCTTGGCCGGACGGAATGAAAAACTGTTTTTT. This gives the protein CASSLAGRNEKLFF. The chain links TRBV5-4 to TRBJ1-4; D is undetermined. V lost 0 bases to trimming and J lost 5 bases, with 8 bases between them. The CDR3 is 14 amino acids. CDR1 is SGHNT, CDR2 YYREEE, per germline (reference sequence). Combining the CDR3 with reference TRBV5-4 and TRBJ1-4 gives the whole variable domain ETGVTQSPTHLIKTRGQQVTLRCSSQSGHNTVSWYQQALGQGPQFIFQYYREEENGRGNFPPRFSGLQFPNYSSELNVNALELDDSALYLCASSLAGRNEKLFFGSGTQLSVL.

The chain links TRBV28 to TRBJ2-7, with D perhaps matching TRBD2 (7 bases). V lost 7 bases and J lost 4, with 14 bases in between. The CDR3 has 13 amino acids. Germline CDR1 MDHEN, CDR2 SYDVKM. Written as DNA, the CDR3 is TGTGCCAGCACGGGGGGCGCAGGGTACGAGCAGTACTTC. This gives the protein CASTGGAGYEQYF.

V and J are TRBV5-8 and TRBJ2-4, with a tentative D call TRBD1 (6 bases). CDR3 size: 14 residues. Trimming removed 0 bases at V and 7 bases at J, with 11 bases between. Germline V gene lookup returns CDR1 SGHTS and CDR2 YDEGEE. The CDR3 here is CASSLDRAYNIQYF. The CDR3 region has the DNA TGTGCCAGCAGCTTGGACAGGGCGTATAACATTCAGTACTTC. The full variable domain, completed using reference TRBV5-8 and TRBJ2-4, is EAGVTQSPTHLIKTRGQQATLRCSPISGHTSVYWYQQALGLGLQFLLWYDEGEERNRGNFPPRFSGRQFPNYSSELNVNALELEDSALYLCASSLDRAYNIQYFGAGTRLSVL.

The chain combines TRBV2 with TRBJ2-4, with TRBD1 as a possible D gene (7 bases). Germline CDR1 reads SNHLY; CDR2 reads FYNNEI. This CDR3 is built from 15 residues. Between the trimmed V and J ends, which lost 6 bases and 2 bases, there was a span of 14 bases. For the CDR3, the DNA is TGTGCCAGCAGGGAGGAGGGGGCAACCAAAAACATTCAGTACTTC. The encoded protein is CASREEGATKNIQYF.

The chain carries TRBV7-2 and TRBJ2-1; possible D gene TRBD2, 7 bases. The CDR3 is 17 residues long. Between the trimmed V and J ends, which lost 4 bases and 0 bases, there was a span of 16 bases. Germline values: CDR1 SGHTA, CDR2 FQGNSA. In DNA, the CDR3 is TGTGCCAGCAGCTCATCCTCGGGGGGCCACTCCTACAATGAGCAGTTCTTC. It yields the protein CASSSSSGGHSYNEQFF.

The chain uses TRBV5-1 and TRBJ2-7; D call uncertain. CDR3 size: 15 residues. CDR1 is SGHRS, CDR2 YFSETQ, per germline. Trimming removed 0 bases from V and 2 bases from J, with 12 bases in between. CDR3 bases: TGCGCCAGCAGCTTGGGGAGCTCGCCTCCCTACGAGCAGTACTTC. Residues: CASSLGSSPPYEQYF.

The CDR3 nucleotides read TGTGCCAGCAGCTCCGCAACAGGGGGCGCGATGAACACTGAAGCTTTCTTT. Residues: CASSSATGGAMNTEAFF. The chain uses TRBV7-9 and TRBJ1-1, with 9 bases lining up with TRBD1. V shed 4 bases and J 0 bases; nucleotides not matched to a gene: 9. This CDR3 has 17 amino acids. Germline V gene lookup returns CDR1 SEHNR and CDR2 FQNEAQ (reference sequence). The whole variable domain, remainder taken from reference TRBV7-9 and TRBJ1-1, is DTGVSQNPRHKITKRGQNVTFRCDPISEHNRLYWYRQTLGQGPEFLTYFQNEAQLEKSRLLSDRFSAERPKGSFSTLEIQRTEQGDSAMYLCASSSATGGAMNTEAFFGQGTRLTVV.

The chain recombines TRBV5-5 with TRBJ1-2; D uncertain. CDR3 length: 12 residues. Trimming removed 3 bases from V and 4 bases from J, with 7 bases in between. Germline V gene lookup returns CDR1 SGHKS and CDR2 YYEKEE (reference sequence). In DNA form, the CDR3 reads TGTGCCAGCAGCTATTCAGGCTATGGCTACACCTTC. Translating it yields CASSYSGYGYTF.